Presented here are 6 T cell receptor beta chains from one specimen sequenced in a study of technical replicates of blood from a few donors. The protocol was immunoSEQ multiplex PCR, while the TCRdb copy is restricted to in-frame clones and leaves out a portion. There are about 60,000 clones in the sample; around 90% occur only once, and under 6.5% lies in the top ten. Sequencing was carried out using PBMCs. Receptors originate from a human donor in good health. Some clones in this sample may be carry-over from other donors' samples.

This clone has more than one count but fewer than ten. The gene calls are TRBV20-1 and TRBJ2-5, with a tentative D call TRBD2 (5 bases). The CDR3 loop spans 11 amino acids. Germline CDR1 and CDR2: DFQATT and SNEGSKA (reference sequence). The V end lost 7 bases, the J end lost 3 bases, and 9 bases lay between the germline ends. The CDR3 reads CSGAGEETQYF. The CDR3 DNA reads TGCAGTGGGGCCGGGGAAGAGACCCAGTACTTC.

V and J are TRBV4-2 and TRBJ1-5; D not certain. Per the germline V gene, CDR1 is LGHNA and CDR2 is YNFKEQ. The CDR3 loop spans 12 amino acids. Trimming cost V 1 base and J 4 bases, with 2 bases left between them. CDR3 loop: CASSQVNQPQHF. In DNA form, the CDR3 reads TGTGCCAGCAGCCAAGTAAATCAGCCCCAGCATTTT.

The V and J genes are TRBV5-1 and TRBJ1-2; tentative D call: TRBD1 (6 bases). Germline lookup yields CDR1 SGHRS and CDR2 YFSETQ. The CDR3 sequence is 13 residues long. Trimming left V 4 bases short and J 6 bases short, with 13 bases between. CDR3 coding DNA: TGCGCCAGCAGCACGGACAGTTATAATGGCTACACCTTC. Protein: CASSTDSYNGYTF.

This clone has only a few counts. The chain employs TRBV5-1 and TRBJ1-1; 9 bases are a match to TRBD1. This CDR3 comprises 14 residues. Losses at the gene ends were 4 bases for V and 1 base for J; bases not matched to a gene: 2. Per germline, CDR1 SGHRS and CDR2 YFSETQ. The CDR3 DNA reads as TGCGCCAGCAGCACGACAGGGGGGAACACTGAAGCTTTCTTT. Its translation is CASSTTGGNTEAFF.

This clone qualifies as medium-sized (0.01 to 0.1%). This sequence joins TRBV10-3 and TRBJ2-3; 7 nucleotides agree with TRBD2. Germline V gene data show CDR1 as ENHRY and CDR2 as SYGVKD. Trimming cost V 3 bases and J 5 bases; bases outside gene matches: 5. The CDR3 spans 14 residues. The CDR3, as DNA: TGTGCCATCAGTGATATCGCGGGGGAAGATACGCAGTATTTT. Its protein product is CAISDIAGEDTQYF.

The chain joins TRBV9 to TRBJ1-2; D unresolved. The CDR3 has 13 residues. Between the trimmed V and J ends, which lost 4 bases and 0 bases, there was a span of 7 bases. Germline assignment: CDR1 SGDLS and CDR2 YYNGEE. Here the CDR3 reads CASSRDANYGYTF. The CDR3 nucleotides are TGTGCCAGCAGCCGGGATGCTAACTATGGCTACACCTTC.